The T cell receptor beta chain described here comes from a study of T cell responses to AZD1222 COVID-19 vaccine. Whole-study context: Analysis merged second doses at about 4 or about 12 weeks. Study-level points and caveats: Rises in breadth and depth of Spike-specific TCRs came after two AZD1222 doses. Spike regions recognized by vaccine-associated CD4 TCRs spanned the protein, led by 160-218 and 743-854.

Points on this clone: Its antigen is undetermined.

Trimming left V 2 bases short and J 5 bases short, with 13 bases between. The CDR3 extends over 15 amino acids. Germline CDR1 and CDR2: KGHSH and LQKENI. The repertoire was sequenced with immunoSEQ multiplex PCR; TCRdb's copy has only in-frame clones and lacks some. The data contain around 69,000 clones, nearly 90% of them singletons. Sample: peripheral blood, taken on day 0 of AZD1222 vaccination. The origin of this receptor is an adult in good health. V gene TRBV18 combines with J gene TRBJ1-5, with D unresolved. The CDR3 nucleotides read TGTGCCAGCTCACCATCCGGAGGTCGGGATCAGCCCCAGCATTTT. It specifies CASSPSGGRDQPQHF.